This is a list of T cell receptor beta chains from one sample in a study of blood T cell repertoires in COVID-19. Some clones are missing from TCRdb's copy, which holds only in-frame ones; the method was immunoSEQ multiplex PCR. Among about 64,000 clones listed, around 90% were seen once. The sequencing sample was made of peripheral blood. Receptor source: an elderly woman with active COVID-19. Each CDR3 is given with its conserved first and last residue. D genes are given only for firm matches. Clone size is stated in some rows and not others, as once, few, many or a class when expanded.

TRBJ2-1	TRBD1	NA	TRBV6-4	CASNQEAGGNEQFF	TGTGCCAGCAATCAGGAGGCAGGGGGCAATGAGCAGTTCTTC
TRBJ1-1	NA	NA	TRBV11-2	CASSSQGPEAFF	TGTGCCAGCAGCTCACAGGGACCTGAAGCTTTCTTT
TRBJ1-4	NA	NA	TRBV19	CASSIAAGEKLFF	TGTGCCAGTAGTATAGCGGCGGGAGAAAAACTGTTTTTT
TRBJ2-2	NA	NA	TRBV4-2	CASSQDRAGGELFF	TGTGCCAGCAGCCAAGATCGGGCGGGGGGGGAGCTGTTTTTT
TRBJ2-2	NA	NA	TRBV18	CASSLRAGDFAGELFF	TGTGCCAGCTCACTACGGGCAGGGGATTTTGCCGGGGAGCTGTTTTTT
TRBJ1-5	NA	NA	TRBV19	CASSNPQGEEPQHF	TGTGCCAGTAGTAATCCCCAGGGTGAGGAGCCCCAGCATTTT
TRBJ1-5	TRBD1	NA	TRBV19	CASSISGTERQPQHF	TGTGCCAGTAGTATCTCCGGGACAGAGCGTCAGCCCCAGCATTTT
TRBJ2-7	NA	NA	TRBV28	CASSAGGPSYEQYF	TGTGCCAGCAGCGCCGGGGGTCCTTCCTACGAGCAGTACTTC
TRBJ2-4	TRBD1	NA	TRBV5-4	CASGQGADIQYF	TGTGCCAGCGGACAGGGGGCAGACATTCAGTACTTC
TRBJ2-7	TRBD1	NA	TRBV29-1	CSVEMDRGGEQYF	TGCAGCGTTGAAATGGACAGGGGTGGCGAGCAGTACTTC
TRBJ2-1	NA	NA	TRBV5-1	CASSSGTPGAVSSYNEQFF	TGCGCCAGCAGCTCAGGGACTCCCGGGGCAGTAAGCTCCTACAATGAGCAGTTCTTC
TRBJ1-2	TRBD1	NA	TRBV19	CASSNPRRQGAGGYTF	TGTGCCAGTAGTAATCCCCGGAGACAGGGGGCTGGTGGCTACACCTTC
TRBJ1-2	TRBD1	NA	TRBV30	CAWRVDREGYTF	TGTGCCTGGAGGGTGGACAGGGAAGGCTACACCTTC
TRBJ1-3	NA	many	TRBV4-2	CASSQDMGAAGNTIYF	TGTGCCAGCAGCCAAGATATGGGAGCGGCTGGAAACACCATATATTTT
TRBJ2-1	TRBD1	NA	TRBV7-2	CASSPEPGQAHNEQFF	TGTGCCAGCAGCCCGGAACCGGGACAGGCTCACAATGAGCAGTTCTTC
TRBJ2-7	NA	NA	TRBV6-5	CASRGLRSYEQYF	TGTGCCAGCAGAGGACTCAGGTCCTACGAGCAGTACTTC
TRBJ1-5	NA	NA	TRBV28	CASSFSGQSNQPQHF	TGTGCCAGCAGTTTCTCAGGACAGAGCAATCAGCCCCAGCATTTT
TRBJ2-7	NA	NA	TRBV3-1/TRBV3-2	CASSQDPGEQYF	TGTGCCAGCAGCCAAGATCCCGGCGAGCAGTACTTC
TRBJ2-6	NA	once	TRBV19	CASSIILGAGANVLTF	TGTGCCAGTAGTATTATCCTAGGGGCTGGGGCCAACGTCCTGACTTTC
TRBJ2-1	TRBD2	NA	TRBV11-2	CASSSLAGAFDEQFF	TGTGCCAGCAGTTCCCTAGCGGGGGCTTTCGATGAGCAGTTCTTC
TRBJ2-7	TRBD2	NA	TRBV27	CASSLWEAGEQYF	TGTGCCAGCAGTTTATGGGAAGCGGGGGAGCAGTACTTC
TRBJ2-2	TRBD2	NA	TRBV5-1	CASSLLAGEGGELFF	TGCGCCAGCAGCTTGTTGGCGGGAGAAGGCGGGGAGCTGTTTTTT
TRBJ2-7	TRBD1	NA	TRBV27	CASNVIGGQGNHEQYF	TGTGCCAGCAACGTTATTGGCGGACAGGGTAACCACGAGCAGTACTTC
TRBJ2-1	TRBD2	NA	TRBV19	CASSITSAYNEQFF	TGTGCCAGTAGTATTACTAGCGCCTACAATGAGCAGTTCTTC